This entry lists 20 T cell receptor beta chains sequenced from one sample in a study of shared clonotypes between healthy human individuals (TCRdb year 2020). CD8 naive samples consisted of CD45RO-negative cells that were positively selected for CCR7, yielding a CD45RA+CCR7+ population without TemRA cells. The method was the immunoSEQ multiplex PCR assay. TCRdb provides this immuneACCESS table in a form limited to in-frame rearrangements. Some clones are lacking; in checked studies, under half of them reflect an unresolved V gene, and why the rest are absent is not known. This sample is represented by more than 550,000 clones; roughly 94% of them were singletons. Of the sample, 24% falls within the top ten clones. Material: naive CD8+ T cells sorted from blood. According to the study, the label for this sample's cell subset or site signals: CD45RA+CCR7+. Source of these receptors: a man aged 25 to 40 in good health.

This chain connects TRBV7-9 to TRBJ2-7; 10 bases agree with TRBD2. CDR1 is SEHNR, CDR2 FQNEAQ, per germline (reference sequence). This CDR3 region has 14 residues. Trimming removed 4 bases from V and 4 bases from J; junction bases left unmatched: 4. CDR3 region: CASSSTTSGYEQYF. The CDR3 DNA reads TGTGCCAGCAGCTCGACGACTAGCGGGTACGAGCAGTACTTC.

The DNA of the CDR3 is TGCGCCAGCAGCTTGGTGGGGCGTCGAAGGAATGAGCAGTTCTTC. Amino acid sequence: CASSLVGRRRNEQFF. The V call is TRBV5-1, the J call TRBJ2-1; D is perhaps TRBD1 (5 bases). Germline-derived CDR1 and CDR2 are SGHRS and YFSETQ. The CDR3 has 15 residues. Trimming shortened V by 0 bases and J by 7 bases, and 14 bases separated the two germline ends.

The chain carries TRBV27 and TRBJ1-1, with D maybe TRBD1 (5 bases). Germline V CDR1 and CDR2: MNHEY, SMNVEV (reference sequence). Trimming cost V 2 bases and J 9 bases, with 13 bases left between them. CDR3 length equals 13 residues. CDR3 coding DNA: TGTGCCAGCAGTTTAGGGGGAAGAAGCCAAGCTTTCTTT. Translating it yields CASSLGGRSQAFF.

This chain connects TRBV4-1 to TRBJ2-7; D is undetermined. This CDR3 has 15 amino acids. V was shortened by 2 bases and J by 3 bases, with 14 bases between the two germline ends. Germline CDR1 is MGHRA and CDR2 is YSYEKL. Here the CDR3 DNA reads TGCGCCAGCAGCCAAATCCAAGGAACATACTACGAGCAGTACTTC. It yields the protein CASSQIQGTYYEQYF.

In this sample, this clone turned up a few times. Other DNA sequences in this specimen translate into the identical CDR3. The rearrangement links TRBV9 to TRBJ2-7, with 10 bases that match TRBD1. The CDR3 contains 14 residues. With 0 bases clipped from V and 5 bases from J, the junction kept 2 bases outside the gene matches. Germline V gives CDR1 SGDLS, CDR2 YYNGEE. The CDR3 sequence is CASSVEGQGNEQYF. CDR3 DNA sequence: TGTGCCAGCAGCGTAGAGGGACAGGGGAACGAGCAGTACTTC. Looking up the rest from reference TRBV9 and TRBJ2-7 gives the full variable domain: DSGVTQTPKHLITATGQRVTLRCSPRSGDLSVYWYQQSLDQGLQFLIQYYNGEERAKGNILERFSAQQFPDLHSELNLSSLELGDSALYFCASSVEGQGNEQYFGPGTRLTVT.

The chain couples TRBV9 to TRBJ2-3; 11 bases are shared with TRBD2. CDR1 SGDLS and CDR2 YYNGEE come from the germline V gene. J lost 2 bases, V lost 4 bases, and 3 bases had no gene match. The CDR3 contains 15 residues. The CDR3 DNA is TGTGCCAGCAGCCGGACTAGCGGGCACACAGATACGCAGTATTTT. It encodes CASSRTSGHTDTQYF.

CDR3 coding DNA: TGCAGCGTTGGAACCACCAGGTCGAACACCGGGGAGCTGTTTTTT. This sequence encodes CSVGTTRSNTGELFF. This chain connects TRBV29-1 to TRBJ2-2; D not certain. Trimming took off 4 bases at V and 0 bases at J, with 12 bases between the two ends. The CDR3 has 15 amino acids. The germline V gene has CDR1 SQVTM and CDR2 ANQGSEA.

This CDR3 reads CASSTTFAGLEGTEAFF. DNA of the CDR3: TGCGCCAGCAGCACAACCTTTGCAGGGTTGGAGGGCACTGAAGCTTTCTTT. The chain couples TRBV5-1 to TRBJ1-1, with D tentatively TRBD1 (5 bases). This CDR3 region has 17 residues. Germline assignment: CDR1 SGHRS and CDR2 YFSETQ. V lost 4 bases and J lost 4, with 23 bases in between. The full variable domain, completed using reference TRBV5-1 and TRBJ1-1, is KAGVTQTPRYLIKTRGQQVTLSCSPISGHRSVSWYQQTPGQGLQFLFEYFSETQRNKGNFPGRFSGRQFSNSRSEMNVSTLELGDSALYLCASSTTFAGLEGTEAFFGQGTRLTVV.

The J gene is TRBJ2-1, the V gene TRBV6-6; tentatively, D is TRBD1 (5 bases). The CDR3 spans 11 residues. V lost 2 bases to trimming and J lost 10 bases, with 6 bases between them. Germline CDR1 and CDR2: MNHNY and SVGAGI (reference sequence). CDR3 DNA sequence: TGTGCCAGCAGTTACGGGGCGGAGCAGTTCTTC. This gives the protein CASSYGAEQFF.

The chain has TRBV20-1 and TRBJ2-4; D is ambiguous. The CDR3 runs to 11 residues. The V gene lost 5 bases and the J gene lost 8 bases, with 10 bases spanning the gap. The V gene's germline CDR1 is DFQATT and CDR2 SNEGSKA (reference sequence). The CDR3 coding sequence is TGCAGTGCTTTAGGGAAGTACATTCAGTACTTC. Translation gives CSALGKYIQYF.

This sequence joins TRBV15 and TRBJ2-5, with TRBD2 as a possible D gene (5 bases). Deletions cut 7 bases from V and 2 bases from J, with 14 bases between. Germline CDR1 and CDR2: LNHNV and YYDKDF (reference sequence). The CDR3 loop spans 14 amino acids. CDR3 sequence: CATTASGLQETQYF. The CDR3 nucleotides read TGTGCCACCACGGCCAGCGGCCTACAAGAGACCCAGTACTTC.

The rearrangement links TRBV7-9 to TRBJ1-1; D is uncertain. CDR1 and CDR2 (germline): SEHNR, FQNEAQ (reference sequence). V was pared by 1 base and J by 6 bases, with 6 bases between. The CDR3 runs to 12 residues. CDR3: CASSLGSPEAFF. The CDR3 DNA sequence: TGTGCCAGCAGCTTAGGGAGTCCTGAAGCTTTCTTT.

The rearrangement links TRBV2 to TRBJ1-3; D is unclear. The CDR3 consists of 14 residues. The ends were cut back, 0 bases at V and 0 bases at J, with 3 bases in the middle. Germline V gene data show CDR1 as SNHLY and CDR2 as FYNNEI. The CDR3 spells CASSEASSGNTIYF. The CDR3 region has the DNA TGTGCCAGCAGTGAAGCTAGCTCTGGAAACACCATATATTTT.

The CDR3 sequence: CASSSLEGAGAYEQYF. As DNA, the CDR3 is TGTGCCAGCAGCTCCCTGGAGGGAGCGGGGGCCTACGAGCAGTACTTC. The gene calls are TRBV7-8 and TRBJ2-7; 8 bases map to TRBD2. V was clipped by 4 bases and J by 2 bases; unmatched bases: 10. Germline lookup yields CDR1 SGHVS and CDR2 FQNEAQ. This CDR3 contains 16 residues. Filled out from reference TRBV7-8 and TRBJ2-7, the complete variable domain reads GAGVSQSPRYKVAKRGQDVALRCDPISGHVSLFWYQQALGQGPEFLTYFQNEAQLDKSGLPSDRFFAERPEGSVSTLKIQRTQQEDSAVYLCASSSLEGAGAYEQYFGPGTRLTVT.

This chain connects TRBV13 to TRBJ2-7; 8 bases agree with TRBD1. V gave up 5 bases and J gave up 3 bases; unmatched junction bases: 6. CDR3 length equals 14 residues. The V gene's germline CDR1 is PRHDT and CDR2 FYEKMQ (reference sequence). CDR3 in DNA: TGTGCCAGCAGCCCGCAGGGGGCGGACTACGAGCAGTACTTC. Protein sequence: CASSPQGADYEQYF. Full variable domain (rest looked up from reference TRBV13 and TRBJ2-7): AAGVIQSPRHLIKEKRETATLKCYPIPRHDTVYWYQQGPGQDPQFLISFYEKMQSDKGSIPDRFSAQQFSDYHSELNMSSLELGDSALYFCASSPQGADYEQYFGPGTRLTVT.

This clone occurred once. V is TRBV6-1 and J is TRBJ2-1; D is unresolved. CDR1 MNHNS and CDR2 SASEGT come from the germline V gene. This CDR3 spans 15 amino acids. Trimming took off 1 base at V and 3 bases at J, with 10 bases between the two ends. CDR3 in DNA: TGTGCCAGCAGTGAAGAGGTTAGAGTCTACAATGAGCAGTTCTTC. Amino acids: CASSEEVRVYNEQFF.

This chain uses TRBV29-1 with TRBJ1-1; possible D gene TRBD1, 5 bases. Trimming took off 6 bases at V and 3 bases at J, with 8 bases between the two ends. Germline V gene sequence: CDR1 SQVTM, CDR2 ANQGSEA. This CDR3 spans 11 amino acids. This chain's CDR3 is CSVTGDTEAFF. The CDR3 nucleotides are TGCAGCGTCACAGGAGACACTGAAGCTTTCTTT.

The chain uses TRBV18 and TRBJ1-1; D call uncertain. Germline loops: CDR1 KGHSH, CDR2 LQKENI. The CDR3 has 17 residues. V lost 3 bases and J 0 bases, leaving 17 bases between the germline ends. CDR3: CASSPIVLPSMNTEAFF. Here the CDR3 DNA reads TGTGCCAGCTCACCTATAGTCCTCCCGAGCATGAACACTGAAGCTTTCTTT.

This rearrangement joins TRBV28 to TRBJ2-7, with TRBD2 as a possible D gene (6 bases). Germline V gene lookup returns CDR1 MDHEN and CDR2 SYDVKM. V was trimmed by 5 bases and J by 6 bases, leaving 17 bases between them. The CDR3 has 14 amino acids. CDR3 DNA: TGTGCCAGCAGTACCTGGGGGGAGAGTGGCGAGCAGTACTTC. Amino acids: CASSTWGESGEQYF.

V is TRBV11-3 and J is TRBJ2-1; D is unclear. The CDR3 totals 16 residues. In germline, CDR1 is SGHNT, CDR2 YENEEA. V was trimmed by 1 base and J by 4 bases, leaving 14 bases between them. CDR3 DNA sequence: TGTGCCAGCAGCTTAGCCGGCGCGGAACCTTACAATGAGCAGTTCTTC. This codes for CASSLAGAEPYNEQFF.